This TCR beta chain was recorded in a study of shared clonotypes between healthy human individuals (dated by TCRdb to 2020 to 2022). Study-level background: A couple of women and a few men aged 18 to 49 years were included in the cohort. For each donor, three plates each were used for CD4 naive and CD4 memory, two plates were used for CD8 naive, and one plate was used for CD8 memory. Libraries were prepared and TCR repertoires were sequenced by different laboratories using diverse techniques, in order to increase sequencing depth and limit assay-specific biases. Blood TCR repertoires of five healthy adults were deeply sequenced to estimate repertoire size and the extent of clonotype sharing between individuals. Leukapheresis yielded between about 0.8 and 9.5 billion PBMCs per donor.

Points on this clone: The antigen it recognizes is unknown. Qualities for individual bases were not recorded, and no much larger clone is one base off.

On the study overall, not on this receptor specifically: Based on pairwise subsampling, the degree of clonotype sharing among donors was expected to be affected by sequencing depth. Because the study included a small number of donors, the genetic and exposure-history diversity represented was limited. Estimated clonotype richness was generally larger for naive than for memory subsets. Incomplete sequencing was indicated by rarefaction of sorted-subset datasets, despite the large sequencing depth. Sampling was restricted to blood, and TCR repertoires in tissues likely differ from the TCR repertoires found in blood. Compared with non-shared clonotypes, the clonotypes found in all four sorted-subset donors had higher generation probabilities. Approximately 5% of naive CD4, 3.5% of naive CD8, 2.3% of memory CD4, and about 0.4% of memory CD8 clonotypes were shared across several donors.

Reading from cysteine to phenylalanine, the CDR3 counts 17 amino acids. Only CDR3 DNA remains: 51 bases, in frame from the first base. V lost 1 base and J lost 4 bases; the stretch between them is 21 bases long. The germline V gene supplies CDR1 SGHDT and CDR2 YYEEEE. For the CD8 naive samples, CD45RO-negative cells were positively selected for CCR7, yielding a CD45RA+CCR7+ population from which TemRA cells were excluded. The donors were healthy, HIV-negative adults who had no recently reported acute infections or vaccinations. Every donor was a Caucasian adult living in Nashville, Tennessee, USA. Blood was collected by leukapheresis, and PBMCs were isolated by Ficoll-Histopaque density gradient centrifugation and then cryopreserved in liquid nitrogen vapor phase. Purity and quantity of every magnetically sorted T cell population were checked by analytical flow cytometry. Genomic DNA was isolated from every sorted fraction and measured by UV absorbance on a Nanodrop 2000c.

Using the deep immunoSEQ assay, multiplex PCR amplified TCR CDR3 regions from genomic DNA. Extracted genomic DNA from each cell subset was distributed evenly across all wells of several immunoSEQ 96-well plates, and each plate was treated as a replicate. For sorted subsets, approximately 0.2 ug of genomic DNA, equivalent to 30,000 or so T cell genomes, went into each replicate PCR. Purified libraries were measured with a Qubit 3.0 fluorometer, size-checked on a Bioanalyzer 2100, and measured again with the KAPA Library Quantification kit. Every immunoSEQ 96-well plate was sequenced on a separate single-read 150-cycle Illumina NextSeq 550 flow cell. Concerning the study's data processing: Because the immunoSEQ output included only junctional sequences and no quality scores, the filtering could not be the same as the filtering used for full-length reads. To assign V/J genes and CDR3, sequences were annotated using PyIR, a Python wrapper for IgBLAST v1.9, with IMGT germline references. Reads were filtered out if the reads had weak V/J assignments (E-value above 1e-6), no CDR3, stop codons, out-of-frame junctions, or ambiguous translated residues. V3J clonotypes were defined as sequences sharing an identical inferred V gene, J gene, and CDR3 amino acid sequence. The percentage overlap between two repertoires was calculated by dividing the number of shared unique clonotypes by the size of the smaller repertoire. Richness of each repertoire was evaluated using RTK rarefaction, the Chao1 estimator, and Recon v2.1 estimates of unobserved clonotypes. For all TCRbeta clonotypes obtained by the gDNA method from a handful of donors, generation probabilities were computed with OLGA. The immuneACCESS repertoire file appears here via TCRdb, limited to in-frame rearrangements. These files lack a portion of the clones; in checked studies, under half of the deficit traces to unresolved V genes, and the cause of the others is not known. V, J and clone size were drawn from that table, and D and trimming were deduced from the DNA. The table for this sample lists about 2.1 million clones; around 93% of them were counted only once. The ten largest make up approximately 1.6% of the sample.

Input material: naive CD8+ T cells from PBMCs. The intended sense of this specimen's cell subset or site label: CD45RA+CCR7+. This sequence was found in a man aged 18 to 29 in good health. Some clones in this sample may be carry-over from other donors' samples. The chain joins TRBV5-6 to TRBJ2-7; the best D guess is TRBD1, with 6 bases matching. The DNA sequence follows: TGTGCCAGCAGCTTGTCTAGACAACAGGGTTTTGGATACGAGCAGTACTTC. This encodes CASSLSRQQGFGYEQYF.